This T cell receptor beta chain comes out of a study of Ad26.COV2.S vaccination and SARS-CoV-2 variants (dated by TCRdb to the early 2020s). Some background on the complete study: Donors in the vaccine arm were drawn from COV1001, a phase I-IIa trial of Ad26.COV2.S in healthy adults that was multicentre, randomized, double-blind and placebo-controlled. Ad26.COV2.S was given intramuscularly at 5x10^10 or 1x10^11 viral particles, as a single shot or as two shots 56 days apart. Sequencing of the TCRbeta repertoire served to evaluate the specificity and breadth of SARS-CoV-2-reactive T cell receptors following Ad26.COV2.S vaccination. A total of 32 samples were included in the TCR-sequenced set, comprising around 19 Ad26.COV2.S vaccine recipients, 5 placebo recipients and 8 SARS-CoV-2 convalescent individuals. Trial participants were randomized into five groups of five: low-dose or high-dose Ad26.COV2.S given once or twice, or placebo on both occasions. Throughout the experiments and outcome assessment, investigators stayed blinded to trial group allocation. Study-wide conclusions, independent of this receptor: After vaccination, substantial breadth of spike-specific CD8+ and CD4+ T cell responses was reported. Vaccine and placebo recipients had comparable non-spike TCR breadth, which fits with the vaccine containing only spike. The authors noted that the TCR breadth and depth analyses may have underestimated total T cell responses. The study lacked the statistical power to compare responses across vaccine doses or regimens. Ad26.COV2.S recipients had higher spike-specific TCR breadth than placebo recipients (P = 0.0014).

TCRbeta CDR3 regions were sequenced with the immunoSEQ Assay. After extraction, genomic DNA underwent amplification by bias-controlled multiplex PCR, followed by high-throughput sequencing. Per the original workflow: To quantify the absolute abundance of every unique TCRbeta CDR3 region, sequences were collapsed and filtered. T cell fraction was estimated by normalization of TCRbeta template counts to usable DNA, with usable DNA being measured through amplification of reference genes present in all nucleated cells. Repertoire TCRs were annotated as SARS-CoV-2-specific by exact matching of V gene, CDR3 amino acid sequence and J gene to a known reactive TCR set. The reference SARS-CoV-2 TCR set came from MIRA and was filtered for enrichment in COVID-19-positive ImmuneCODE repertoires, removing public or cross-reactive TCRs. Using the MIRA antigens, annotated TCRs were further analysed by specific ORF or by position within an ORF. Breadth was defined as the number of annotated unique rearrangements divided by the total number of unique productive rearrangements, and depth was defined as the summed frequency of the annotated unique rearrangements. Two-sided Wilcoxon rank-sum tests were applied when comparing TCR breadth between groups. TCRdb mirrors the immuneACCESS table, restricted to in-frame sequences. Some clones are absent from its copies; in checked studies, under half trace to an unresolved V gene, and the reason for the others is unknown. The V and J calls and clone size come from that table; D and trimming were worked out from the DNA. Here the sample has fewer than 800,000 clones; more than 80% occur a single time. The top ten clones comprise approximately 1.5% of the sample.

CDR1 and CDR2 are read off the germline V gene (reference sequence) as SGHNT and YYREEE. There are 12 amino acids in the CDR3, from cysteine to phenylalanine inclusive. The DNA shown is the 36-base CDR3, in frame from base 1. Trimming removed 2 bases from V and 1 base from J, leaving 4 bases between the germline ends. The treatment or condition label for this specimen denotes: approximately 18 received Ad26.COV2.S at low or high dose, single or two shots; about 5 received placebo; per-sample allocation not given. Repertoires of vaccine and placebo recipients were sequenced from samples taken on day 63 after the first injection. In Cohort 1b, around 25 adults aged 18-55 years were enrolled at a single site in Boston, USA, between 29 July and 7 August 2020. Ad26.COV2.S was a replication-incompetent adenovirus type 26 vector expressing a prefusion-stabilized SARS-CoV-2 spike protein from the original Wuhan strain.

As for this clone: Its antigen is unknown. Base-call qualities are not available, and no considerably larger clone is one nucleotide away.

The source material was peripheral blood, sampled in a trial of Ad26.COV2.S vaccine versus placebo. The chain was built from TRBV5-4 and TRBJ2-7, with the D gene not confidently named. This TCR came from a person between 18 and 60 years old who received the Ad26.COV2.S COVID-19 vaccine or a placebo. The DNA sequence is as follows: TGTGCCAGCAGCTTATCGTCCTACGAGCAGTACTTC. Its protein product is CASSLSSYEQYF.